This TCR beta chain stems from a study of cytomegalovirus exposure and HLA in healthy donors. Both 60 Vbeta primers and 13 Jbeta primers went into the PCR. Sequencing was performed with immunoSEQ multiplex PCR; in TCRdb, only in-frame clones are kept and a portion is missing. The sample shows over 100,000 clones, about 61% of them seen only once. The CDR3 spans 15 residues. In germline, CDR1 is ENHRY, CDR2 SYGVKD. The V end was cut by 4 bases, the J end by 0 bases, with 10 bases between. Points from the study as a whole: Later analysis suggested links between common viral pathogens and several top significant clusters. In an earlier analysis, about 90% or about 30%: the productive usage of most TCR beta V segments.

This clone occurred a few times. Its antigen is not known. This TCR was recovered from a woman in her 30s in good health and CMV-seronegative. The V gene is TRBV10-3, the J gene TRBJ1-3, with D possibly TRBD1 on 5 matching bases. The sequencing sample was made of PBMCs. The CDR3: CAISGRGSSGNTIYF. CDR3 bases: TGTGCCATCAGTGGGAGGGGAAGCTCTGGAAACACCATATATTTT.